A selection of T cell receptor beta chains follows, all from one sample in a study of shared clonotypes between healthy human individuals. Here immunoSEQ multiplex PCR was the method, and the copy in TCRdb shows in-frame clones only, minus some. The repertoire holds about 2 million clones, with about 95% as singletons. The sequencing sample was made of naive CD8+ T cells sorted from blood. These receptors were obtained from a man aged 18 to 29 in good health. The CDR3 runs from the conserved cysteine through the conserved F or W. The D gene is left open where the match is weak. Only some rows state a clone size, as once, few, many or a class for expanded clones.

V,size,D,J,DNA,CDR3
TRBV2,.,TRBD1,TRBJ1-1,TGTGCCAGCATTGAGATGGCAGGGGGGAACACTGAAGCTTTCTTT,CASIEMAGGNTEAFF
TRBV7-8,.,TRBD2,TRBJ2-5,TGTGCCAGCAGCGACAGCATCCCCACTAGCGGGGGGGCTCCGCAAGAGACCCAGTACTTC,CASSDSIPTSGGAPQETQYF
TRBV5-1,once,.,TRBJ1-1,TGCGCCAGCAGCTTGGGTATAGGCCCGAACACTGAAGCTTTCTTT,CASSLGIGPNTEAFF
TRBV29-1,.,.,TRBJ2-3,TGCAGCGTACACACAGATACGCAGTATTTT,CSVHTDTQYF
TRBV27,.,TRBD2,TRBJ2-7,TGTGCCAGCAGTTTTAATAGCGGGAGTTTGATTGACTACGAGCAGTACTTC,CASSFNSGSLIDYEQYF
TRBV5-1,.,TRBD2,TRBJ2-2,TGCGCCAGCAGCCCTGAGCGGGAGTTGAACACCGGGGAGCTGTTTTTT,CASSPERELNTGELFF
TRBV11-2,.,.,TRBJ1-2,TGTGCCAGCAGCTTAGATCATGGACTTTCAAAACCTAACTATGGCTACACCTTC,CASSLDHGLSKPNYGYTF
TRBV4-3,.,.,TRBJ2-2,TGCGCCAGCAGCCAAGTAGGCGGCACCGGGGAGCTGTTTTTT,CASSQVGGTGELFF
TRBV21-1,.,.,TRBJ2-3,TGTGCCAGCAGCAAAGAGGCTAGCGGGACCACAGATACGCAGTATTTT,CASSKEASGTTDTQYF
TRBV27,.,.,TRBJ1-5,TGTGCCAGCGACCGGGACACCACGCGCAATCAGCCCCAGCATTTT,CASDRDTTRNQPQHF
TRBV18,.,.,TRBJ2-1,TGTGCCAGCTCACCATTGAGGGGGGCCGTGGACAATGAGCAGTTCTTC,CASSPLRGAVDNEQFF
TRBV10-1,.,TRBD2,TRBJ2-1,TGCGCCAGCTCAACGGGACTAGCGGGAGGTAATGAGCAGTTCTTC,CASSTGLAGGNEQFF
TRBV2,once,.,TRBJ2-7,TGTGCCAGCAGCCAGGGCTCCTACTACGAGCAGTACTTC,CASSQGSYYEQYF
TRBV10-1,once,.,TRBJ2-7,TGCGCCAGCAGTTACCCGGGCGAGCAGTACTTC,CASSYPGEQYF
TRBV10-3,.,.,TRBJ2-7,TGTGCCATCAGTGAAAGTCTACCGTTTAGCGAGCAGTACTTC,CAISESLPFSEQYF
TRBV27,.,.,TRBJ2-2,TGTGCCCCAAAGGGGAGGACGGGGGAGCTCGGGGAGCTGTTTTTT,CAPKGRTGELGELFF
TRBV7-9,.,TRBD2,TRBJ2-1,TGTGCCAGCAGCTTAAGTAGCGGGGGGCCCCGTGGGAATGAGCAGTTCTTC,CASSLSSGGPRGNEQFF
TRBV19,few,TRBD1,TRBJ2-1,TGTGCCAGTAGTATCGGGACAGGGAAGTACAATGAGCAGTTCTTC,CASSIGTGKYNEQFF
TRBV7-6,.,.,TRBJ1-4,TGTGCCAGCAGCTTCGGCAGGGAGGATGAAAAACTGTTTTTT,CASSFGREDEKLFF
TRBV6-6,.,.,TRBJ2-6,TGTGCCAGCAGTTACGCAGGGAAAACTGGGGCCAACGTCCTGACTTTC,CASSYAGKTGANVLTF
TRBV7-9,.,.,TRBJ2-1,TGTGCCAGCAGCTCCCCCCTAGCCCATGAGCAGTTCTTC,CASSSPLAHEQFF
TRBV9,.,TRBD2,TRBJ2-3,TGTGCCAGCAGCGTAGGAGCGGGGGGCACAGATACGCAGTATTTT,CASSVGAGGTDTQYF